The rows below give T cell receptor beta chains drawn from one sample of a study of T cell responses to AZD1222 COVID-19 vaccine. Profiling relied on immunoSEQ multiplex PCR, and the TCRdb table lists in-frame clones only, not all of them. Of about 100,000 clones listed, 80% to 90% are singletons. This specimen was peripheral blood, taken on day 0 of AZD1222 vaccination. These receptors came from an adult in good health. CDR3s include the opening cysteine and the closing phenylalanine or tryptophan. A D gene is named only where the DNA matches it firmly. Some rows have no size entry. The others give once, few or many, or a class for an expanded clone.

v_gene	abundance	d_gene	j_gene	CDR3aa	CDR3nt
TRBV24-1	-	-	TRBJ2-3	CATSDFQGRDTQYF	TGTGCCACCAGTGATTTCCAGGGAAGGGATACGCAGTATTTT
TRBV7-9	-	-	TRBJ1-2	CASSLAQANYGYTF	TGTGCCAGCAGCTTAGCCCAGGCCAACTATGGCTACACCTTC
TRBV7-2	-	-	TRBJ2-3	CASLYDVWSTDTQYF	TGTGCCAGCCTATACGACGTGTGGAGCACAGATACGCAGTATTTT
TRBV5-1	-	-	TRBJ2-1	CASSWTLASSYNEQFF	TGCGCCAGCAGCTGGACCCTAGCGAGCTCCTACAATGAGCAGTTCTTC
TRBV5-1	-	-	TRBJ2-1	CASSLGGASYNEQFF	TGCGCCAGCAGCTTGGGCGGGGCCTCCTACAATGAGCAGTTCTTC
TRBV9	-	TRBD2	TRBJ2-5	CASAGGTSGTDNQETQYF	TGTGCCAGCGCTGGTGGGACTAGCGGGACCGATAACCAAGAGACCCAGTACTTC
TRBV7-9	-	-	TRBJ1-2	CASSAQPHRDYGYTF	TGTGCCAGCAGTGCTCAACCCCACAGGGACTATGGCTACACCTTC
TRBV7-8	-	-	TRBJ1-2	CASSSKQESYGYTF	TGTGCCAGCAGCTCCAAACAGGAATCCTATGGCTACACCTTC
TRBV5-1	-	-	TRBJ1-3	CASSLELTPSGNTIYF	TGCGCCAGCAGCTTGGAGCTCACCCCCTCTGGAAACACCATATATTTT
TRBV18	-	TRBD1	TRBJ1-5	CASSDRTGGSNQPQHF	TGTGCCAGCTCAGACCGGACAGGAGGGAGCAATCAGCCCCAGCATTTT
TRBV5-6	-	-	TRBJ1-3	CASTRNRGFLSGNTIYF	TGTGCCAGCACCCGAAACCGTGGCTTTCTCTCTGGAAACACCATATATTTT
TRBV19	-	TRBD2	TRBJ2-7	CASSMGGSISYEQYF	TGTGCCAGTAGTATGGGCGGGAGTATCTCCTACGAGCAGTACTTC
TRBV11-3	-	-	TRBJ2-5	CASSRGRGLQETQYF	TGTGCCAGCAGCCGGGGGAGGGGGCTTCAAGAGACCCAGTACTTC
TRBV7-2	-	-	TRBJ2-6	CASSSPLLGAGGANVLTF	TGTGCCAGCAGCTCACCTCTGCTGGGGGCAGGGGGGGCCAACGTCCTGACTTTC
TRBV7-8	-	-	TRBJ2-1	CASSYSLYNEQFF	TGTGCCAGCAGCTACTCACTATACAATGAGCAGTTCTTC
TRBV6-5	-	-	TRBJ2-3	CASSYQAASTDTQYF	TGTGCCAGCAGTTACCAGGCAGCCAGCACAGATACGCAGTATTTT
TRBV19	-	TRBD2	TRBJ2-5	CASSIGGAGGQETQYF	TGTGCCAGTAGTATAGGAGGAGCGGGAGGGCAAGAGACCCAGTACTTC
TRBV5-3	-	TRBD1	TRBJ1-2	CARSSGTDGYTF	TGTGCCAGAAGTTCCGGGACAGACGGGTACACCTTC
TRBV7-3	once	TRBD2	TRBJ2-3	CASSTGLAGTLTDTQYF	TGTGCCAGCAGCACGGGACTAGCGGGAACTCTCACAGATACGCAGTATTTT
TRBV4-1	-	-	TRBJ1-2	CASSQRYGGYGYTF	TGCGCCAGCAGCCAGCGGTACGGGGGCTATGGCTACACCTTC
TRBV10-3	once	-	TRBJ2-5	CAISGLGESQYF	TGTGCCATCAGTGGCCTGGGGGAGTCCCAGTACTTC
TRBV5-5	-	-	TRBJ1-1	CASTEVNTEAFF	TGTGCCAGCACCGAAGTAAACACTGAAGCTTTCTTT
TRBV2	-	-	TRBJ1-6	CASSEGSRSPLHF	TGTGCCAGCAGTGAGGGCAGCAGGTCACCCCTCCACTTT
TRBV30	-	-	TRBJ2-1	CAWSAGPQSNEQFF	TGTGCCTGGAGTGCGGGACCGCAGTCCAATGAGCAGTTCTTC
TRBV6-2/TRBV6-3	-	TRBD1	TRBJ1-5	CASSSTGVQPQHF	TGTGCCAGCAGTTCGACAGGGGTTCAGCCCCAGCATTTT
TRBV15	-	-	TRBJ1-5	CATSRGGSTASNQPQHF	TGTGCCACCAGCAGAGGGGGATCGACAGCAAGCAATCAGCCCCAGCATTTT
TRBV11-1	-	-	TRBJ1-5	CASSLVVDQPQHF	TGTGCCAGCAGCTTAGTTGTTGATCAGCCCCAGCATTTT
TRBV28	-	-	TRBJ1-5	CASSLLPPNQPQHF	TGTGCCAGCAGCCTCCTCCCTCCCAATCAGCCCCAGCATTTT
TRBV5-4	-	TRBD2	TRBJ2-1	CASSGGTSVGAEQFF	TGTGCCAGCAGCGGCGGGACTAGCGTTGGGGCTGAGCAGTTCTTC
TRBV20-1	medium-sized	-	TRBJ1-4	CSASGGERSTNEKLFF	TGCAGTGCTAGTGGTGGTGAGCGGTCAACTAATGAAAAACTGTTTTTT
TRBV7-2	-	-	TRBJ1-1	CASSFTPNTEAFF	TGTGCCAGCAGCTTCACACCGAACACTGAAGCTTTCTTT
TRBV7-3	-	-	TRBJ2-1	CASSLRTAGTNEQFF	TGTGCCAGCAGCTTAAGAACGGCCGGGACCAATGAGCAGTTCTTC
TRBV9	-	TRBD1	TRBJ1-2	CASSATGQGGYGYTF	TGTGCCAGCAGCGCAACCGGACAGGGCGGCTATGGCTACACCTTC